This TCR beta chain appears in the sequencing data of a study of early T cells in non-severe SARS-CoV-2 infection. Study-wide context: Alpha and beta chains were unpaired, from unsorted whole-blood bulk RNA. Study results and caveats: Database matching using VDJdb favored anti-spike CD8 responses, with private and CD4 specificities left missing.

This clonotype was observed many times. Its antigen is unidentified. Trimming cost V 8 bases and J 9 bases; bases outside gene matches: 15. The germline CDR1 and CDR2 sequences are SNHLY and FYNNEI. The CDR3 has 16 residues. The TCR library protocol attached unique molecular identifiers to the individual cDNA molecules. TCRdb re-derived calls from the 5' RACE reads in MiXCR, one entry per CDR3 protein. The sample lists about 79,000 distinct CDR3 sequences, 10% to 12% seen once, with about 4.5% in the top ten. This chain joins TRBV2 and TRBJ1-6; 8 bases are shared with TRBD1. The sample comprised whole blood. The TCR sequence derives from an adult who was a healthcare worker with PCR-confirmed SARS-CoV-2 infection or an uninfected control (not recorded which). CDR3 in amino acids: CASEIRTGQGGSPLHF. CDR3 bases: TGTGCCAGCGAAATTCGTACCGGACAGGGAGGTTCACCCCTCCACTTT.